A single sample gave rise to the 7 T cell receptor beta chains below, sequenced in a study of blood T cell repertoires in COVID-19. Repertoires were generated with immunoSEQ multiplex PCR, while TCRdb's copy carries only in-frame clones and drops some. The sample gives about 66,000 clones, roughly 90% of which show up once; roughly 1.5% is in the top ten. The sequencing input was peripheral blood. Every receptor here comes from a man in his fifties or sixties with acute or convalescent COVID-19.

The V call is TRBV7-6, the J call TRBJ2-1, with 12 nucleotides matching TRBD2. Germline CDR1 and CDR2: SGHVS and FNYEAQ. The CDR3 length is 19 residues. Trimming at V came to 1 base and at J to 0 bases, leaving 7 bases not matched to a gene. CDR3 DNA sequence: TGTGCCAGCAGCTTAGAGCTAGCGGGGGGGATTAGCTCCTACAATGAGCAGTTCTTC. Its translation is CASSLELAGGISSYNEQFF.

This rearrangement joins TRBV6-5 to TRBJ2-2, with 8 bases fitting TRBD1. The CDR3 has 15 residues. CDR1 is MNHEY and CDR2 is SVGAGI in the germline V gene. J lost 4 bases, V lost 7 bases, and 8 bases had no gene match. The CDR3 DNA reads as TGTGCCAGCAAAATCAGGGGGCAGAGCACCGGGGAGCTGTTTTTT. Translation: CASKIRGQSTGELFF.

The rearrangement uses TRBV6-5 and TRBJ2-1; a possible D gene is TRBD1 (8 bases). The CDR3 covers 15 residues. Germline V gives CDR1 MNHEY, CDR2 SVGAGI. Trimming left V 6 bases short and J 7 bases short, with 19 bases between. DNA for the CDR3: TGTGCCAGCAGCGCCCTACACAGGGGGGGTAATGAGCAGTTCTTC. Its translation: CASSALHRGGNEQFF.

V and J are TRBV27 and TRBJ2-1; a weak D match, TRBD2 (5 bases). The ends were cut back, 7 bases at V and 0 bases at J, with 10 bases in the middle. CDR1 and CDR2 from the germline V gene are MNHEY and SMNVEV (reference sequence). The CDR3 is 14 residues long. CDR3 loop: CASTQGSSYNEQFF. The CDR3, as DNA: TGTGCCAGCACCCAAGGGAGCTCCTACAATGAGCAGTTCTTC.

This sequence joins TRBV7-2 and TRBJ2-1, with 7 bases matching TRBD2. This CDR3 has 15 amino acids. Germline V CDR1 and CDR2: SGHTA, FQGNSA. The V gene end was trimmed by 1 base and the J gene end by 8 bases; junction bases not matched to a gene: 8. For the CDR3, the DNA is TGTGCCAGCAGCTTAGGGACTAGTCTCCCCCATGAGCAGTTCTTC. Translation: CASSLGTSLPHEQFF.

The rearrangement joins TRBV18 to TRBJ1-1, with TRBD1 matching 9 bases. CDR3 length equals 19 residues. CDR1 KGHSH and CDR2 LQKENI come from the germline V gene. Losses at the gene ends were 1 base for V and 1 base for J; bases not matched to a gene: 13. CDR3 coding DNA: TGTGCCAGCTCACCACTCGTTATGGGACAGGGTGTGCCGAACACTGAAGCTTTCTTT. It yields the protein CASSPLVMGQGVPNTEAFF.

This sequence joins TRBV9 and TRBJ2-7; weak D call: TRBD1 (6 bases). V lost 2 bases, J lost 2 bases, and 17 bases lay in between. Germline values: CDR1 SGDLS, CDR2 YYNGEE. The CDR3 is 16 amino acids. The chain's CDR3 is CASSVKDWTATYEQYF. The DNA of the CDR3 is TGTGCCAGCAGCGTTAAGGATTGGACAGCAACCTACGAGCAGTACTTC.